These T cell receptor beta chains were read from a single sample in a study of PD-1 blockade in classical Hodgkin lymphoma. The protocol was immunoSEQ multiplex PCR, while the TCRdb copy is restricted to in-frame clones and leaves out a portion. This sample has under 25,000 clones, with around 80% found just once. The specimen was peripheral blood mononuclear cells (PBMCs), collected before the fourth cycle of nivolumab. All receptors come from a human donor with classical Hodgkin lymphoma. Each CDR3 is given with its conserved first and last residue. A D gene is named only where the DNA matches it firmly. Rows may omit the clone size; those that give it use once, few, many or a size class.

d_call: -; clone_size: -; j_call: TRBJ2-2; v_call: TRBV19; cdr3_aa: CASSSGGPSTGELFF; cdr3_nt: TGTGCCAGTAGTTCCGGAGGGCCAAGCACCGGGGAGCTGTTTTTT
d_call: -; clone_size: -; j_call: TRBJ1-3; v_call: TRBV4-2; cdr3_aa: CASSQTDGNTIYF; cdr3_nt: TGTGCCAGCAGCCAAACAGATGGAAACACCATATATTTT
d_call: -; clone_size: -; j_call: TRBJ1-4; v_call: TRBV20-1; cdr3_aa: CSAGKLFF; cdr3_nt: TGCAGTGCAGGGAAACTGTTTTTT
d_call: -; clone_size: -; j_call: TRBJ2-7; v_call: TRBV21-1; cdr3_aa: CASSKGGGGSSYEQYF; cdr3_nt: TGTGCCAGCAGCAAAGGTGGGGGCGGGAGCTCCTACGAGCAGTACTTC
d_call: -; clone_size: -; j_call: TRBJ2-7; v_call: TRBV6-1; cdr3_aa: CASKVGSYEQYF; cdr3_nt: TGTGCCAGCAAGGTAGGATCCTACGAGCAGTACTTC
d_call: -; clone_size: -; j_call: TRBJ1-4; v_call: TRBV7-9; cdr3_aa: CASSLGVLDGNEKLFF; cdr3_nt: TGTGCCAGCAGCTTAGGGGTCTTGGACGGTAATGAAAAACTGTTTTTT
d_call: -; clone_size: few; j_call: TRBJ1-5; v_call: TRBV7-2; cdr3_aa: CASSRQHSNQPQHF; cdr3_nt: TGTGCCAGCAGCCGACAGCATAGCAATCAGCCCCAGCATTTT
d_call: -; clone_size: once; j_call: TRBJ2-5; v_call: TRBV7-2; cdr3_aa: CASSFSIQETQYF; cdr3_nt: TGTGCCAGCAGCTTCTCTATCCAAGAGACCCAGTACTTC
d_call: TRBD2; clone_size: -; j_call: TRBJ2-2; v_call: TRBV27; cdr3_aa: CASTHYRVLAGPPDTGELFF; cdr3_nt: TGTGCCAGCACCCATTATCGAGTACTAGCGGGACCCCCCGACACCGGGGAGCTGTTTTTT
d_call: -; clone_size: -; j_call: TRBJ2-2; v_call: TRBV6-5; cdr3_aa: CASSYQNTGELFF; cdr3_nt: TGTGCCAGCAGTTACCAAAACACCGGGGAGCTGTTTTTT
d_call: -; clone_size: few; j_call: TRBJ1-2; v_call: TRBV19; cdr3_aa: CASSSTGFLNYGYTF; cdr3_nt: TGTGCCAGTAGTTCAACAGGATTTCTTAACTATGGCTACACCTTC
d_call: -; clone_size: -; j_call: TRBJ1-5; v_call: TRBV7-2; cdr3_aa: CASSLVGNQPQHF; cdr3_nt: TGTGCCAGCAGCTTAGTGGGGAATCAGCCCCAGCATTTT
d_call: -; clone_size: -; j_call: TRBJ1-4; v_call: TRBV10-3; cdr3_aa: CAISGGSWEKLFF; cdr3_nt: TGTGCCATCAGTGGCGGGTCGTGGGAAAAACTGTTTTTT
d_call: -; clone_size: -; j_call: TRBJ2-3; v_call: TRBV5-6; cdr3_aa: CASSQAHTDTQYF; cdr3_nt: TGTGCCAGCAGCCAGGCCCACACAGATACGCAGTATTTT
d_call: -; clone_size: -; j_call: TRBJ2-5; v_call: TRBV30; cdr3_aa: CAWLRYGQETQYF; cdr3_nt: TGTGCCTGGTTGCGGTACGGACAAGAGACCCAGTACTTC
d_call: TRBD1; clone_size: once; j_call: TRBJ1-2; v_call: TRBV19; cdr3_aa: CASSIYMDRGHGYTF; cdr3_nt: TGTGCCAGTAGTATCTATATGGACAGGGGGCACGGCTACACCTTC
d_call: TRBD2; clone_size: -; j_call: TRBJ2-5; v_call: TRBV5-4; cdr3_aa: CASSLDSGGAKTQYF; cdr3_nt: TGTGCCAGCAGCTTGGACAGCGGGGGGGCGAAGACCCAGTACTTC
d_call: TRBD2; clone_size: once; j_call: TRBJ2-7; v_call: TRBV7-2; cdr3_aa: CASSGLAGLVEQYF; cdr3_nt: TGTGCCAGCTCCGGACTAGCGGGCCTCGTTGAGCAGTACTTC
d_call: -; clone_size: -; j_call: TRBJ2-1; v_call: TRBV12-5; cdr3_aa: CASGLVIQGIGEQFF; cdr3_nt: TGTGCTAGTGGTTTGGTGATTCAGGGAATTGGGGAGCAGTTCTTC
d_call: -; clone_size: -; j_call: TRBJ2-7; v_call: TRBV18; cdr3_aa: CASTLAGSYEQYF; cdr3_nt: TGTGCCAGCACGTTGGCAGGTTCCTACGAGCAGTACTTC
d_call: -; clone_size: -; j_call: TRBJ1-5; v_call: TRBV19; cdr3_aa: CASSIVYGNQPQHF; cdr3_nt: TGTGCCAGTAGTATAGTCTACGGAAATCAGCCCCAGCATTTT
d_call: -; clone_size: -; j_call: TRBJ1-2; v_call: TRBV10-2; cdr3_aa: CASLPQESYGYTF; cdr3_nt: TGCGCCAGTTTACCCCAAGAAAGCTATGGCTACACCTTC
d_call: -; clone_size: -; j_call: TRBJ1-4; v_call: TRBV10-3; cdr3_aa: CAARSVGTNEKLFF; cdr3_nt: TGTGCCGCCCGGTCGGTCGGGACTAATGAAAAACTGTTTTTT
d_call: -; clone_size: -; j_call: TRBJ2-7; v_call: TRBV7-9; cdr3_aa: CASSSWTRYEQYF; cdr3_nt: TGTGCCAGCAGCTCCTGGACGCGCTACGAGCAGTACTTC
d_call: -; clone_size: -; j_call: TRBJ1-1; v_call: TRBV12-2; cdr3_aa: CASRSRDRGNSSAFF; cdr3_nt: TGTGCAAGTCGCTCCAGGGACAGGGGGAATTCCTCAGCTTTCTTT
d_call: TRBD1; clone_size: once; j_call: TRBJ2-3; v_call: TRBV6-1; cdr3_aa: CASSAGTGRRDTQYF; cdr3_nt: TGTGCCAGCAGTGCGGGGACAGGTCGGAGGGATACGCAGTATTTT
d_call: -; clone_size: -; j_call: TRBJ2-5; v_call: TRBV4-3; cdr3_aa: CASSQRSVLGGETQYF; cdr3_nt: TGCGCCAGCAGCCAACGCTCAGTCCTGGGAGGAGAGACCCAGTACTTC
d_call: -; clone_size: -; j_call: TRBJ1-1; v_call: TRBV9; cdr3_aa: CASSVVLNTEAFF; cdr3_nt: TGTGCCAGCAGCGTAGTCTTGAACACTGAAGCTTTCTTT
d_call: -; clone_size: -; j_call: TRBJ2-2; v_call: TRBV5-1; cdr3_aa: CASSLGPGPNTGELFF; cdr3_nt: TGCGCCAGCAGCTTGGGGCCGGGACCCAACACCGGGGAGCTGTTTTTT